A single sample gave rise to the 3 T cell receptor beta chains below, sequenced in a study of shared clonotypes between healthy human individuals. The assay was immunoSEQ multiplex PCR, and TCRdb's table has in-frame clones only and misses some. The data contain some 1,900,000 clones, just under 95% of them singletons. CD8 cells classed as naive were CD45RO-negative and positively selected for CCR7, excluding terminally differentiated effector memory CD45RA+ cells. The sequenced material came from naive CD8+ T cells sorted from blood. These receptors all come from a man aged 18 to 35 in good health.

This rearrangement joins TRBV27 to TRBJ2-1; D is possibly TRBD1 (5 bases). Trimming removed 8 bases at V and 9 bases at J, with 8 bases between. This CDR3 is 10 amino acids long. Germline V gene lookup returns CDR1 MNHEY and CDR2 SMNVEV (reference sequence). The CDR3 DNA reads TGTGCCAGCGGACACCCTGAGCAGTTCTTC. It is translated as CASGHPEQFF.

The rearrangement joins TRBV6-1 to TRBJ1-1; 7 nucleotides line up with TRBD1. This CDR3 has 15 amino acids. CDR1 is MNHNS, CDR2 SASEGT, per germline. V gave up 6 bases and J gave up 7 bases; unmatched junction bases: 14. Here the CDR3 DNA reads TGTGCCAGCAGAGCCGAGGGAGGGGGCTGGGGTGAAGCTTTCTTT. Protein: CASRAEGGGWGEAFF.

This rearrangement joins TRBV14 to TRBJ2-1; D not resolved. The length of the CDR3 is 16 residues. The germline V gene encodes CDR1 SGHDN and CDR2 FVKESK. The V and J ends lost 1 base and 0 bases respectively, with 10 bases between them. The CDR3: CASSQATPSSYNEQFF. The CDR3, as DNA: TGTGCCAGCAGCCAAGCTACCCCAAGCTCCTACAATGAGCAGTTCTTC.